A selection of T cell receptor beta chains follows, all from one sample in a study of T cell changes during pregnancy in multiple sclerosis. Measured with immunoSEQ multiplex PCR; TCRdb has only the in-frame clones, and not every one. In the table there are approximately 57,000 clones, around 92% of which are singletons. This material consisted of CD4+ T cells from peripheral blood mononuclear cells, taken in the second trimester of pregnancy. The receptors here all came from a female donor with multiple sclerosis, enrolled in a pregnancy study. The CDR3 runs from the conserved cysteine through the conserved F or W. Each record gives: CDR3 DNA, CDR3 protein, V gene, D gene, clone size, CDR3 length, J gene. A D gene is named only where the DNA matches it firmly. Some rows mark clone size as missing; the rest say once, few, many or name a class of expanded clone.

TGTGCCAGCAGTCCCAGGGGACCAGCTAACTATGGCTACACCTTC | CASSPRGPANYGYTF | TRBV2 | - | once | 15 | TRBJ1-2
TGCGCCAGCAGCCAAGCCGGGACTAGCTATACGCAGTATTTT | CASSQAGTSYTQYF | TRBV4-1 | TRBD2 | - | 14 | TRBJ2-3
TGTGCCAGTAGTACCCCGGGACTAGCGGGGCGGGGCGAGCAGTACTTC | CASSTPGLAGRGEQYF | TRBV19 | TRBD2 | once | 16 | TRBJ2-7
TGTGCCAGCTCCGTAGCGGGAGTCTACAATGAGCAGTTCTTC | CASSVAGVYNEQFF | TRBV9 | TRBD2 | - | 14 | TRBJ2-1
TGTGCCAGCAGCTCCCGACAGATCCAGAATGAAAAACTGTTTTTT | CASSSRQIQNEKLFF | TRBV7-6 | - | - | 15 | TRBJ1-4
TGTGCCACCACAACAGGCGCCAGGGAAAAACTGTTTTTT | CATTTGAREKLFF | TRBV28 | - | - | 13 | TRBJ1-4
TGTGCCAGCAGCCGATTGGGGAGCTCTGGAAACACCATATATTTT | CASSRLGSSGNTIYF | TRBV5-4 | - | - | 15 | TRBJ1-3
TGTGCCAGCAGCTTCGAGACAGGGGGCTACAATGAGCAGTTCTTC | CASSFETGGYNEQFF | TRBV11-2 | TRBD1 | - | 15 | TRBJ2-1
TGTGCCAGCACCAGAAAGAGGGAGAGCTCCTATAATTCACCCCTCCACTTT | CASTRKRESSYNSPLHF | TRBV21-1 | - | - | 17 | TRBJ1-6
TGTGCCAGCAGCCCAGGGGCGGACTATGGCTACACCTTC | CASSPGADYGYTF | TRBV6-1 | - | - | 13 | TRBJ1-2
TGTGCCAGCAGTTTAGGACTAGCGGGCCCGTGGGGTACGCAGTATTTT | CASSLGLAGPWGTQYF | TRBV27 | TRBD2 | once | 16 | TRBJ2-3
TGTGCCAGCAGCCCCACAGGGTTGAACACTGAAGCTTTCTTT | CASSPTGLNTEAFF | TRBV6-1 | - | - | 14 | TRBJ1-1
TGTGCCAGCAGCTTGGTCGGTACAGGGGGCGAAAAACTGTTTTTT | CASSLVGTGGEKLFF | TRBV5-6 | TRBD1 | - | 15 | TRBJ1-4
TGCAGCGTTGGTGTCCACGGGGGTACTGAAGCTTTCTTT | CSVGVHGGTEAFF | TRBV29-1 | - | - | 13 | TRBJ1-1
TGCAGTGCTCTCGATAATTCACCCCTCCACTTT | CSALDNSPLHF | TRBV20-1 | - | - | 11 | TRBJ1-6
TGTGCCAGCAGTGGCGGGGGGATAGCCAAAAACATTCAGTACTTC | CASSGGGIAKNIQYF | TRBV6-1 | TRBD2 | - | 15 | TRBJ2-4
TGTGCCAGCAGTCCCTATTATGGTTCCTCCTATAATTCACCCCTCCACTTT | CASSPYYGSSYNSPLHF | TRBV27 | - | - | 17 | TRBJ1-6
TGTGCCACCAGCACAGTTACCACCCTGGGAGGCAATGAGCAGTTCTTC | CATSTVTTLGGNEQFF | TRBV15 | - | few | 16 | TRBJ2-1
TGTGCCAGCAGCTTAGCCGGGACAGGGGATTACTACGAGCAGTACTTC | CASSLAGTGDYYEQYF | TRBV7-8 | TRBD1 | - | 16 | TRBJ2-7
TGTGCCAGCAGTAGGGAGCGAGGTGAAGCTTTCTTT | CASSRERGEAFF | TRBV6-6 | - | - | 12 | TRBJ1-1
TGTGCCAGCACCCGGGACAGTAGCACAGATACGCAGTATTTT | CASTRDSSTDTQYF | TRBV28 | TRBD1 | - | 14 | TRBJ2-3
TGTGCCAGCAGCTTAGCAGGCACAGGGGGACGGTACGAGCAGTACTTC | CASSLAGTGGRYEQYF | TRBV7-9 | TRBD1 | - | 16 | TRBJ2-7
TGTGCCAGTTCGACTAGCGGGGGACTTCTCTACGAGCAGTACTTC | CASSTSGGLLYEQYF | TRBV19 | TRBD2 | - | 15 | TRBJ2-7
TGCGCCAGCAGTGAGTCGCGGCAGGGAACGTACAATGAGCAGTTCTTC | CASSESRQGTYNEQFF | TRBV10-1 | - | - | 16 | TRBJ2-1
TGTGCCTGGAGTGGCGGGGGGTACAATGAGCAGTTCTTC | CAWSGGGYNEQFF | TRBV30 | TRBD2 | - | 13 | TRBJ2-1
TGTGCCAGCAGCCCAAGGGGGAGTCAGCCCCAGCATTTT | CASSPRGSQPQHF | TRBV7-2 | - | - | 13 | TRBJ1-5
TGTGCCAGCAGCCTTCCAGGGGTAACGGGCACAGATACGCAGTATTTT | CASSLPGVTGTDTQYF | TRBV5-4 | - | - | 16 | TRBJ2-3
TGTGCCTGCCCCTATTCCAACTCTGGAAACACCATATATTTT | CACPYSNSGNTIYF | TRBV30 | - | - | 14 | TRBJ1-3
TGTGCCAGCAGCCGGTCGACAGGGCGAAACATTCAGTACTTC | CASSRSTGRNIQYF | TRBV28 | TRBD1 | - | 14 | TRBJ2-4
TGTGCCAGCATGCCCGGGGGGCTTTCGCTTCAGTACTTC | CASMPGGLSLQYF | TRBV2 | - | - | 13 | TRBJ2-4
TGTGCCAGCAGTTACCAGAGGGCAGCCACCGAAAAACTGTTTTTT | CASSYQRAATEKLFF | TRBV6-5 | - | - | 15 | TRBJ1-4
TGCGCCAGCATATTAGGACAGGGGATTGGAGGCAATCAGCCCCAGCATTTT | CASILGQGIGGNQPQHF | TRBV23-1 | TRBD1 | - | 17 | TRBJ1-5
TGTGCCAGTGGCTTGGGGGGGGGCACAGATACGCAGTATTTT | CASGLGGGTDTQYF | TRBV6-1 | TRBD2 | - | 14 | TRBJ2-3
TGTGCCATCAGTGGACAGGGAATAGAAGCTTTCTTT | CAISGQGIEAFF | TRBV10-3 | TRBD1 | - | 12 | TRBJ1-1
TGTGCCAGCAGCTCCCTTGCGGGAAGTCATGATACGCAGTATTTT | CASSSLAGSHDTQYF | TRBV6-1 | - | - | 15 | TRBJ2-3
TGTGCCAGCAGTGAACCCAGGGAGGACAAAAACATTCAGTACTTC | CASSEPREDKNIQYF | TRBV25-1 | - | - | 15 | TRBJ2-4
TGCAGTGCTAATCGAGACTATGGCTACACCTTC | CSANRDYGYTF | TRBV20-1 | - | - | 11 | TRBJ1-2
TGTGCCAGCAGTGAAGGGTCAGGGGAGCAGTACTTC | CASSEGSGEQYF | TRBV2 | - | - | 12 | TRBJ2-7
TGTGCCAGCAGCCTGGCCCGGGAGGGCACTGAAGCTTTCTTT | CASSLAREGTEAFF | TRBV7-9 | - | - | 14 | TRBJ1-1
TGTGCCAGTAGTATACCGGGATCAAACACTGAAGCTTTCTTT | CASSIPGSNTEAFF | TRBV19 | - | - | 14 | TRBJ1-1
TGTGCCTGGAGTGCAGACAGGGGGCCGACCGGGGAGCTGTTTTTT | CAWSADRGPTGELFF | TRBV30 | TRBD1 | - | 15 | TRBJ2-2
TGCAGCGTTGATATCTCAGGGGACGAGCAGTACTTC | CSVDISGDEQYF | TRBV29-1 | - | - | 12 | TRBJ2-7
TGTGCCAGCAGCTTAGCTAAAGGAGGGCCCCAGCATTTT | CASSLAKGGPQHF | TRBV7-6 | - | - | 13 | TRBJ1-5
TGTGCCAGTAGTATAGCGGGGACTAGCGGATCCTCAAGCTCCTACGAGCAGTACTTC | CASSIAGTSGSSSSYEQYF | TRBV19 | TRBD2 | - | 19 | TRBJ2-7
TGTGCCAGCAGTTTTAGCGGGGGCCCCTACGAGCAGTACTTC | CASSFSGGPYEQYF | TRBV27 | TRBD2 | - | 14 | TRBJ2-7
TGTGCCAGCTCACCTCCTAACACCGGGGAGCTGTTTTTT | CASSPPNTGELFF | TRBV18 | - | - | 13 | TRBJ2-2
TGTGCCTGGAGTGCCTTAGCGGGGGGCCGCTACAATGAGCAGTTCTTC | CAWSALAGGRYNEQFF | TRBV30 | TRBD2 | - | 16 | TRBJ2-1
TGTGCCAGCAGTTTATTAACCGCAGGGGACTACAATGAGCAGTTCTTC | CASSLLTAGDYNEQFF | TRBV27 | - | - | 16 | TRBJ2-1
TGTGCCTGGGACCAGGGAAGGGGCACTGAAGCTTTCTTT | CAWDQGRGTEAFF | TRBV30 | - | few | 13 | TRBJ1-1
TGTGCCAGCAGCCGTGGACAGGGTACCCTGAACACTGAAGCTTTCTTT | CASSRGQGTLNTEAFF | TRBV6-6 | TRBD1 | - | 16 | TRBJ1-1
TGTGCCAGCAGCAAAGCCTCTGGCAGGGGAAAGCTAAACACCATATATTTT | CASSKASGRGKLNTIYF | TRBV21-1 | - | - | 17 | TRBJ1-3
TGTGCCAGTCAAACCCGTTCGACAGGAATAAATAGCAATCAGCCCCAGCATTTT | CASQTRSTGINSNQPQHF | TRBV19 | - | - | 18 | TRBJ1-5
TGCAGTGCTCAGGGGGGAGACGAGCAGTACTTC | CSAQGGDEQYF | TRBV20-1 | - | - | 11 | TRBJ2-7
TGTGCCAGCAGTCCCCCACGGGTCACTGAAGCTTTCTTT | CASSPPRVTEAFF | TRBV28 | - | - | 13 | TRBJ1-1
TGTGCCAGCAGAGGACAGGGTAGATGGGATACGCAGTATTTT | CASRGQGRWDTQYF | TRBV27 | TRBD1 | - | 14 | TRBJ2-3
TGCCAGGGACAGGAGGGCAATGAGCAGTTCTTC | CQGQEGNEQFF | TRBV20-1 | TRBD1 | - | 11 | TRBJ2-1
TGCGCCAGCAGCCGGGAAGCAAATGAAAAACTGTTTTTT | CASSREANEKLFF | TRBV5-1 | - | - | 13 | TRBJ1-4
TGTGCCAGTAGCCTACAGGGGGCCCCCTACGAGCAGTACTTC | CASSLQGAPYEQYF | TRBV19 | TRBD1 | - | 14 | TRBJ2-7
TGTGCCATCAGTCCCGGGACAGGACAGAACACTGAAGCTTTCTTT | CAISPGTGQNTEAFF | TRBV10-3 | TRBD1 | - | 15 | TRBJ1-1
TGTGCCAGCAGTGAAGAGCAGGGAAGGAGCACTGAAGCTTTCTTT | CASSEEQGRSTEAFF | TRBV6-1 | - | - | 15 | TRBJ1-1